The 17 T cell receptor beta chains listed next were all sequenced from one sample in a study of CDR3 diversity in severe acne. TCRdb independently ran MiXCR on the PCR reads; one entry per CDR3 protein. Here the sample spans tens of thousands of distinct CDR3 sequences, 45% to 55% being singletons. The material sequenced was blood. The receptors here all came from a male donor with severe acne vulgaris.

V is TRBV7-9 and J is TRBJ2-5; D is unclear. The CDR3 runs 13 residues. Germline V gene lookup returns CDR1 SEHNR and CDR2 FQNEAQ (reference sequence). The ends were cut back, 3 bases at V and 3 bases at J, with 8 bases in the middle. CDR3 bases: TGTGCCAGCAGCTTCTACAGAAAAGAGACCCAGTACTTC. Protein sequence: CASSFYRKETQYF.

This clonotype was counted many times. The genes are TRBV28 and TRBJ2-7; D unresolved. CDR1 and CDR2 from the germline V gene are MDHEN and SYDVKM. Between the trimmed V and J ends, which lost 5 bases and 2 bases, there was a span of 7 bases. The CDR3 consists of 12 residues. The CDR3 sequence: CASSLPTYEQYF. The CDR3 DNA reads as TGTGCCAGCAGTCTACCTACCTACGAGCAGTACTTC.

This clonotype showed up just a few times. V gene TRBV19 combines with J gene TRBJ1-2; D gene ambiguous. The germline CDR1 and CDR2 sequences are LNHDA and SQIVND (reference sequence). The CDR3 covers 15 residues. V lost 4 bases and J lost 4, with 16 bases in between. The CDR3 DNA reads as TGTGCCAGTAGTAACCCCCTCGAACGATTCTATGGCTACACCTTC. Translated: CASSNPLERFYGYTF.

This clonotype was found a few times. This sequence joins TRBV5-6 and TRBJ1-5, with D maybe TRBD1 (5 bases). Trimming took off 8 bases at V and 3 bases at J, with 18 bases between the two ends. CDR1 SGHDT and CDR2 YYEEEE come from the germline V gene. The CDR3 runs to 15 residues. The CDR3 DNA is TGTGCCAGTAGCCCCCGGGACCACAACAATCAGCCCCAGCATTTT. Translation gives CASSPRDHNNQPQHF.

The chain carries TRBV6-6 and TRBJ1-1; 8 bases map to TRBD1. Per the germline V gene, CDR1 is MNHNY and CDR2 is SVGAGI (reference sequence). The CDR3 spans 13 residues. V shed 10 bases, J shed 5 bases, and the junction held 9 bases outside the gene matches. The CDR3 reads CATTTGVGTEAFF. CDR3 in DNA: TGTGCCACGACGACAGGGGTAGGGACTGAAGCTTTCTTT.

This clonotype appeared many times. The rearrangement links TRBV7-9 to TRBJ2-1; D ambiguous. Germline CDR1 SEHNR, CDR2 FQNEAQ (reference sequence). The CDR3 totals 16 residues. The V end was cut by 6 bases, the J end by 2 bases, with 17 bases between. The CDR3 sequence is CASRQRSDATYNEQFF. DNA of the CDR3: TGTGCCAGCAGACAACGGTCGGACGCAACCTACAATGAGCAGTTCTTC.

The sample holds many counts of this clonotype. The chain employs TRBV9 and TRBJ1-5; D unresolved. This CDR3 is 15 amino acids long. The V gene lost 0 bases and the J gene lost 7 bases, with 14 bases spanning the gap. Germline assignment: CDR1 SGDLS and CDR2 YYNGEE. In DNA form, the CDR3 reads TGTGCCAGCAGCGTAGGGTCTGGCCGTGGGCAGCCCCAGCATTTT. Its protein is CASSVGSGRGQPQHF.

This clonotype was counted between two and nine times. The V call is TRBV20-1, the J call TRBJ1-2; 8 nucleotides line up with TRBD1. Germline loops: CDR1 DFQATT, CDR2 SNEGSKA (reference sequence). The CDR3 loop spans 12 amino acids. With 1 base clipped from V and 11 bases from J, the junction kept 6 bases outside the gene matches. Written as DNA, the CDR3 is TGCAGTGCTAGAGGGGACAGGACCGGATACACCTTC. Amino acids: CSARGDRTGYTF.

This sequence joins TRBV6-6 and TRBJ2-7, with 12 bases identical to TRBD1. The CDR3 runs 15 residues. The V gene's germline CDR1 is MNHNY and CDR2 SVGAGI (reference sequence). V was pared by 4 bases and J by 6 bases, with 7 bases of the junction left unmatched. The CDR3 is CASSWSGTGGAEQYF. The CDR3 coding sequence is TGTGCCAGCAGTTGGTCCGGGACAGGGGGCGCCGAGCAGTACTTC.

Turning to this clonotype: A clone one base away is much larger, so this may be a read error. The chain recombines TRBV25-1 with TRBJ2-7, with D maybe TRBD1 (6 bases). The CDR3 sequence is 12 residues long. CDR1 MGHDK and CDR2 SYGVNS come from the germline V gene. This CDR3 reads CTSTHRVGEQYF. DNA of the CDR3: TGTACCAGCACTCACAGGGTCGGGGAGCAGTACTTC.

This clonotype was counted once. At one boundary the junction diverges from the germline segment, which might be a read error. The chain is built from TRBV28 and TRBJ1-3; D remains ambiguous. The length of the CDR3 is 13 residues. The germline gives CDR1 MDHEN, CDR2 SYDVKM. CDR3 in amino acids: CARSPQLGNTIYF. The CDR3 nucleotides are TGTGCCCGCAGTCCCCAACTAGGAAACACCATATATTTT.

V usage is TRBV20-1 and J usage is TRBJ2-7; the D is unclear. The CDR3 runs to 13 residues. Germline V CDR1 and CDR2: DFQATT, SNEGSKA (reference sequence). The CDR3 coding sequence is TGCAGTGCTAGAGTTGAGGATCCCTACGTGCAGTACGTC. This translates into CSARVEDPYVQYV.

The J gene is TRBJ1-2, the V gene TRBV5-4; no definite D call. Germline V gene sequence: CDR1 SGHNT, CDR2 YYREEE (reference sequence). Trimming left V 5 bases short and J 7 bases short, with 21 bases between. This CDR3 is 15 amino acids long. The CDR3 spells CASSVERGGFGGYTF. CDR3 coding DNA: TGTGCCAGCAGTGTAGAACGGGGAGGTTTTGGTGGCTACACCTTC.

This clonotype was counted between two and nine times. A single base separates this from a much larger clone, so it may be a read error. This chain links TRBV15 with TRBJ1-1; D is unresolved. Trimming stripped 4 bases from V and 10 bases from J, with 16 bases between. Germline lookup yields CDR1 LNHNV and CDR2 YYDKDF (reference sequence). The CDR3 has 13 residues. CDR3 sequence: CATSTELQRRAFF. Here the CDR3 DNA reads TGTGCCACCAGCACAGAACTTCAGAGGCGAGCTTTCTTT.

This chain connects TRBV20-1 to TRBJ1-3; perhaps TRBD1 as D (6 bases). Germline V gives CDR1 DFQATT, CDR2 SNEGSKA (reference sequence). The germline V and J ends were trimmed by 0 bases and 1 base, with 13 bases remaining between them. This CDR3 comprises 16 residues. CDR3 nucleotides: TGCAGTGCTAGAGACCGGGACACAGTATCTGGAAACACCATATATTTT. It translates to CSARDRDTVSGNTIYF.

The chain combines TRBV5-1 with TRBJ2-1, with 10 bases aligning to TRBD2. The V gene's germline CDR1 is SGHRS and CDR2 YFSETQ. Trimming cost V 4 bases and J 3 bases; bases outside gene matches: 4. The CDR3 runs 15 residues. The CDR3 region has the DNA TGCGCCAGCAGCAACTTAGCGGGGGGCTACAATGAGCAGTTCTTC. Translation gives CASSNLAGGYNEQFF. Together with reference TRBV5-1 and TRBJ2-1, the CDR3 gives the full variable domain: KAGVTQTPRYLIKTRGQQVTLSCSPISGHRSVSWYQQTPGQGLQFLFEYFSETQRNKGNFPGRFSGRQFSNSRSEMNVSTLELGDSALYLCASSNLAGGYNEQFFGPGTRLTVL.

This clonotype was counted a single time. V is TRBV6-5 and J is TRBJ2-7; D gene ambiguous. The CDR3 contains 16 residues. Looked up from germline, CDR1 is MNHEY and CDR2 is SVGAGI. V shed 6 bases and J shed 2 bases, with 20 bases lying between them. The chain's CDR3 is CASSQVGRLGAYEQYF. The CDR3 nucleotides read TGTGCCAGCAGCCAAGTCGGGCGCCTAGGCGCCTACGAGCAGTACTTC.